Sequencing of this T cell receptor beta chain was carried out in a study of blood T cell repertoires in COVID-19. Background on the study: The United States, Italy and Spain supplied acute and convalescent COVID-19 samples. T cells, B-cell-depleted T cells, or PBMCs supplied cDNA or gDNA.

Authors' data handling: The assay estimated nucleated cells by amplifying reference gene primers. This table comes from immunoSEQ multiplex PCR, and its TCRdb copy is limited to in-frame clones, with some not included. V, J and clone size are those of that table, while D and trimming were read from the DNA. The repertoire has just under 350,000 clones, roughly 90% of them found once; the top ten carry about 7%. Germline values: CDR1 MNHEY, CDR2 SMNVEV (reference sequence). This CDR3 spans 14 amino acids. The V and J ends lost 6 bases and 2 bases respectively, with 13 bases between them. A Seattle source enrolled patients during active infection and followed them longitudinally.

The sequenced material came from peripheral blood. The V and J genes are TRBV27 and TRBJ1-1; unclear D gene. The clonotype originates from a woman aged 65 to 85 with COVID-19, enrolled during active disease. This CDR3 reads CASRPDLGNTEAFF. The CDR3 nucleotides are TGTGCCAGCAGGCCGGACTTGGGTAACACTGAAGCTTTCTTT.